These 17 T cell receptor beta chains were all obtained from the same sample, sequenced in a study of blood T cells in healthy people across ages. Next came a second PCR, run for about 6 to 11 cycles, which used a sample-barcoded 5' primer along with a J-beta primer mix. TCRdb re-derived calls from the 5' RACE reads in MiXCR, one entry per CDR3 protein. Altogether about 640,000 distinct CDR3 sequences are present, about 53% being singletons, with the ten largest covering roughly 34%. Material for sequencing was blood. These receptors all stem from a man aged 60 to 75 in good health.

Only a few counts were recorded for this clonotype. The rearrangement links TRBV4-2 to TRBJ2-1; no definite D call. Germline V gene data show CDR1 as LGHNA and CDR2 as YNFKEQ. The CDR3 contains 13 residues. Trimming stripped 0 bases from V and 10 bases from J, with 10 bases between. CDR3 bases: TGTGCCAGCAGCCAAGATGGCTCGCGGGAGCAGTTCTTC. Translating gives CASSQDGSREQFF.

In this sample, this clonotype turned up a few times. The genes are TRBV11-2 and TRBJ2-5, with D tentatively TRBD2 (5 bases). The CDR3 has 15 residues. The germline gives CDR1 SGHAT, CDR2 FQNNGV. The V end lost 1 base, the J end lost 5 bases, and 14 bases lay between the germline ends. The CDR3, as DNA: TGTGCCAGCAGCTTAGTGGAGGATCCCTGGGAGACCCAGTACTTC. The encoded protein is CASSLVEDPWETQYF.

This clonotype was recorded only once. CDR3 nucleotides: TGTGCCAGCAGCTTACAGGACGGGGCCTATGGCTACACCTTC. Its protein is CASSLQDGAYGYTF. The chain has TRBV7-9 and TRBJ1-2; D is perhaps TRBD1 (5 bases). Trimming stripped 2 bases from V and 4 bases from J, with 11 bases between. The germline CDR1 and CDR2 sequences are SEHNR and FQNEAQ (reference sequence). The CDR3 extends over 14 amino acids.

Here the CDR3 DNA reads TGTGCCAGCAGCGTCGGACCGGAGGGGACCCAGTACTTC. Its protein is CASSVGPEGTQYF. The chain couples TRBV9 to TRBJ2-5; D is perhaps TRBD2 (6 bases). The V end was cut by 2 bases, the J end by 7 bases, with 12 bases between. The CDR3 has 13 amino acids. CDR1 is SGDLS, CDR2 YYNGEE, per germline.

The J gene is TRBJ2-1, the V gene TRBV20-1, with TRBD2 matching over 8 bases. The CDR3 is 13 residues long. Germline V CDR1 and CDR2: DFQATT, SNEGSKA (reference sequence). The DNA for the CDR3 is TGCAGAGCCGGGGGGGCCCTGGGGAATGAGCAGTTCTTC. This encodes CRAGGALGNEQFF.

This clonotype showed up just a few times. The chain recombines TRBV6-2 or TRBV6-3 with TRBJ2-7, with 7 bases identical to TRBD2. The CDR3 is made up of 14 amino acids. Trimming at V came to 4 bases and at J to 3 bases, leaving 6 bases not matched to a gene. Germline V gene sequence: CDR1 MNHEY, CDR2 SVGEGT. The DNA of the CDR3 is TGTGCCAGCAGTTTTTACGGGGAGGGCTACGAGCAGTACTTC. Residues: CASSFYGEGYEQYF.

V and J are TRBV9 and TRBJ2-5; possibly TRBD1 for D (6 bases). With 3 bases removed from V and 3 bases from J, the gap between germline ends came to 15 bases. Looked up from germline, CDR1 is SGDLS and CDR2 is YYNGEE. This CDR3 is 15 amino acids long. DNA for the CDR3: TGTGCCAGCAGCGCCCGGGACAACCCAGAAGAGACCCAGTACTTC. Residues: CASSARDNPEETQYF.

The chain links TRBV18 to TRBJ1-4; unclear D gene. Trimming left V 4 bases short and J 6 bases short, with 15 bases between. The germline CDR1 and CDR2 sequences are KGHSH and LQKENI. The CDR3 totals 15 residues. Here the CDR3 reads CASSRLEGRDEKLFF. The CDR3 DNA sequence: TGTGCCAGCTCACGATTAGAAGGTCGGGATGAAAAACTGTTTTTT.

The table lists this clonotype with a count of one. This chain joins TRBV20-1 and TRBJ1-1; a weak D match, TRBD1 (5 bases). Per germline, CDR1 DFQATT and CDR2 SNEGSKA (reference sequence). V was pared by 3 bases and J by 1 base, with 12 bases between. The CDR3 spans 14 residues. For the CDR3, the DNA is TGCAGTGCTAGTCAGGGCATCTGGAACACTGAAGCTTTCTTT. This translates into CSASQGIWNTEAFF.

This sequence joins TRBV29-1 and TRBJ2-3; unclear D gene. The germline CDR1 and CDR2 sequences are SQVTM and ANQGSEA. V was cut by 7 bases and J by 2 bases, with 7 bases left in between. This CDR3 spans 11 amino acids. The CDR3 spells CSAHPTDTQYF. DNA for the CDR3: TGCAGCGCCCACCCCACAGATACGCAGTATTTT.

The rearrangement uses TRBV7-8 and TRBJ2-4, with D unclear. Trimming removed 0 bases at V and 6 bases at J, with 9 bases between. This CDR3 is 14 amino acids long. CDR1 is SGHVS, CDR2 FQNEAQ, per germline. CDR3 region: CASSLAGIVNIQYF. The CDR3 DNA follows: TGTGCCAGCAGCTTAGCGGGGATTGTAAACATTCAGTACTTC. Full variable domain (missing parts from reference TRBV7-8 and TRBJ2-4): GAGVSQSPRYKVAKRGQDVALRCDPISGHVSLFWYQQALGQGPEFLTYFQNEAQLDKSGLPSDRFFAERPEGSVSTLKIQRTQQEDSAVYLCASSLAGIVNIQYFGAGTRLSVL.

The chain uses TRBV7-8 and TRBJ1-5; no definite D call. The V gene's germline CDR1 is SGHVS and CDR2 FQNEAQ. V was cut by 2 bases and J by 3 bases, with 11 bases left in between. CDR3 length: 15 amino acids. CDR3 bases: TGTGCCAGCAGCTTAAGTCTTCGGGACAATCAGCCCCAGCATTTT. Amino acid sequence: CASSLSLRDNQPQHF.

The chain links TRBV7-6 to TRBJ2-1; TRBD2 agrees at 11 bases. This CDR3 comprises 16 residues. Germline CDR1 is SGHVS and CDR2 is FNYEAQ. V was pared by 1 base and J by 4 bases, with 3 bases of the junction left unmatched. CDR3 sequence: CASSLGGLAVYNEQFF. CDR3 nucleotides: TGTGCCAGCAGCTTAGGGGGACTAGCGGTTTACAATGAGCAGTTCTTC.

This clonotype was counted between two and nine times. CDR3 in DNA: TGCAGCGTTGTGGTCAGCTATGGCTACACCTTC. Its translation: CSVVVSYGYTF. The genes are TRBV29-1 and TRBJ1-2; no reliable D call. This CDR3 comprises 11 residues. V was shortened by 4 bases and J by 4 bases, with 7 bases between the two germline ends. Per germline, CDR1 SQVTM and CDR2 ANQGSEA.

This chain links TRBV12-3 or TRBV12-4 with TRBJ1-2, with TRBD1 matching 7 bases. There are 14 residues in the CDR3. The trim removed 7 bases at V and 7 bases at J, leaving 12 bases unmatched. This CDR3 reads CASTRTGRYVGYTF. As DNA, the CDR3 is TGTGCCAGCACCCGGACAGGTCGCTATGTTGGCTACACCTTC.

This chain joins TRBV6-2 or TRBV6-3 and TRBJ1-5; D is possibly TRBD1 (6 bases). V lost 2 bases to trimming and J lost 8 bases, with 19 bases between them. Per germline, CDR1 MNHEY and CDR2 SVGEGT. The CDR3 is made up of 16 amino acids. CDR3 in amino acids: CASSYAPDSSGKPQHF. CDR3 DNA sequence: TGTGCCAGCAGTTACGCCCCGGACAGTTCGGGGAAGCCCCAGCATTTT.

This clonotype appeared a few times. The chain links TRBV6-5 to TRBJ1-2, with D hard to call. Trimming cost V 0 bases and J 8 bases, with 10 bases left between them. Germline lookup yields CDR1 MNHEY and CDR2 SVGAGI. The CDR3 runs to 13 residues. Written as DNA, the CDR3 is TGTGCCAGCAGTTACTCGGATGGGAGCGGCTACACCTTC. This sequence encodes CASSYSDGSGYTF.